This T cell receptor (beta chain) was sequenced during a study of beta chain features in type 1 diabetes. Whole-study context: What patients shared with healthy donors was a similar profile of age, gender and cell yields. Study-wide results and caveats: Patients' naive, central memory and Treg TCRB repertoires seemed closer to one another than those of healthy donors. Type 1 diabetes patients had moderately but significantly shorter TCRB CDR3s in all four CD4+ subsets.

In total, each donor contributed a single heparinised blood draw that averaged about 100 mL. Every isolated RNA sample was fully reverse transcribed, so sequencing captured expressed TCRB transcripts. Sequencing used immunoSEQ multiplex PCR; TCRdb keeps in-frame clones, though not all of them. The data hold a few hundred thousand clones, with about a sixth observed a single time. This clone was observed a few times. Its antigen is not known. The sequenced material came from naive CD4+ T cells from blood. The receptor was isolated from a man aged 25-45 years with type 1 diabetes.

This chain's CDR3 is CASSEGRQETQYF. The CDR3 bases are TGTGCCAGCAGTGAGGGACGGCAAGAGACCCAGTACTTC. The rearrangement joins TRBV25-1 to TRBJ2-5; D could derive from TRBD1 or TRBD2 (5 bases each). The CDR3 consists of 13 residues. The germline gives CDR1 MGHDK, CDR2 SYGVNS. V was shortened by 3 bases and J by 2 bases, with 7 bases between the two germline ends.